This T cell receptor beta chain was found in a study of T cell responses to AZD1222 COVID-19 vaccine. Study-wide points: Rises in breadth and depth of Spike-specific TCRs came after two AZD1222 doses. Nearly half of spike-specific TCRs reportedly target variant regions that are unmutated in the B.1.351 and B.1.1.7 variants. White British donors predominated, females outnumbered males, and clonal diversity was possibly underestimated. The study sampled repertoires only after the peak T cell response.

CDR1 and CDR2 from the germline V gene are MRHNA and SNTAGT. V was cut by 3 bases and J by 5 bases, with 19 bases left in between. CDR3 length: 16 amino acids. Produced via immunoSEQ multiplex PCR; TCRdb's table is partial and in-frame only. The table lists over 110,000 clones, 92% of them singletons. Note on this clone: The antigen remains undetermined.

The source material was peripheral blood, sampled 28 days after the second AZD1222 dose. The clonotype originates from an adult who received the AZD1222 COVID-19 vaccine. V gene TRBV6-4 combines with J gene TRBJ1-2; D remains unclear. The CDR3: CASSETEHETGYGYTF. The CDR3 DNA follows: TGTGCCAGCAGTGAAACAGAACACGAAACGGGGTATGGCTACACCTTC.